The clone carrying this TCR beta chain appeared once. In Seattle, patients joined the study during active infection and were tracked longitudinally. This specimen comes from a study of blood T cell repertoires in COVID-19. Study-level background: PBMCs, B-cell-depleted T cells, or T cells were the source of the cDNA or gDNA that made up the material.

J gave up 11 bases and V 8 bases, and 17 bases lay outside the gene matches. The germline gives CDR1 ENHRY, CDR2 SYGVKD. CDR3 length equals 15 residues. Per the authors' pipeline: Reference gene primers were amplified, and this amplification served to estimate nucleated cell counts. The table came from immunoSEQ multiplex PCR; TCRdb's copy has only in-frame clones and leaves some out. The V and J calls and clone size were taken over from that table, and D and trimming were inferred from the DNA. The data hold approximately 390,000 clones, with around 87% observed a single time. The sequenced sample consisted of peripheral blood. This TCR was recovered from a woman aged 55-70 years with COVID-19, enrolled during active disease. The chain couples TRBV10-3 to TRBJ1-1, with TRBD1 matching over 10 bases. CDR3 sequence reads: CAIGADRGISQEAFF. CDR3 in DNA: TGTGCCATCGGGGCGGACAGGGGGATCTCCCAGGAGGCTTTCTTT.